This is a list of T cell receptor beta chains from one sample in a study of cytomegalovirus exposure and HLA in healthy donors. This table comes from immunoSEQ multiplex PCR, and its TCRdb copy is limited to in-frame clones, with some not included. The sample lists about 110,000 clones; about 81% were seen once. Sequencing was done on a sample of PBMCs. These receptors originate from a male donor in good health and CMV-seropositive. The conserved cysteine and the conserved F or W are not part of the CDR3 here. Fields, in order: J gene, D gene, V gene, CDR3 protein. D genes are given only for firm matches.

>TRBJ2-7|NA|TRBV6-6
ASSYEGLSSYEQY
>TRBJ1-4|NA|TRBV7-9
ASSLAGGSEKLF
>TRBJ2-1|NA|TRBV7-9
ASSLAGLVNNEQF
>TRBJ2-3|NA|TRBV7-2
ASSFRGDSPTDTQY
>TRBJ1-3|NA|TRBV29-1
SVEEESGNTIY
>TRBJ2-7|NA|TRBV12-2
ARQGYEQY
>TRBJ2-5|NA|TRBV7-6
ASSPGLQETQY
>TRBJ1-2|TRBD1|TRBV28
ASRQGAPVGYT
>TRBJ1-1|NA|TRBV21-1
ASSFDTGVYTEAF
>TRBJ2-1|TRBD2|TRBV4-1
ASSQPGGNNEQF
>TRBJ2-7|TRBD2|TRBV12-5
ASGLVSCSGRIVGYRNEQY
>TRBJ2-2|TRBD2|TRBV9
ASRVAGVNTGELF
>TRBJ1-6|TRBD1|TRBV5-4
ASSTGQGYNSPLH
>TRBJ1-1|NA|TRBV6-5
ASSKTGRTEAF
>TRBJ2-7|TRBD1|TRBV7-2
ASSPGQGTTYEQY
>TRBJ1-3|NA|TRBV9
ASSVDARAFLGNTIY
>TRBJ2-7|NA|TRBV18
ASSPGDVAQY
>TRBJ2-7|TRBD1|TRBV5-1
ASSLASDRGYEQY
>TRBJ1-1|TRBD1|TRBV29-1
SVARGEEAF
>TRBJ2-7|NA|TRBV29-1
STRAGTYEQY
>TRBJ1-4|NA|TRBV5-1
ASSLASAGRREKLF
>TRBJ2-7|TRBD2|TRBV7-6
ASSQAGVMHEQY
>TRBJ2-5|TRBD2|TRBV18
ASSPPGLAGTVGETQY
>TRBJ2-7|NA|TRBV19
ASSIGLAAYEQY
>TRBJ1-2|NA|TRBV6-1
ASSSNNYGYT
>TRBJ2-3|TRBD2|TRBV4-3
ASSQEPSGRTDTQY
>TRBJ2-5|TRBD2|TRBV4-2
ASSQASGSGQETQY
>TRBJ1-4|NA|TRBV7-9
ASSLTGIEKLF
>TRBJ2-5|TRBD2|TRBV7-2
ASSNTSGAWGTQY